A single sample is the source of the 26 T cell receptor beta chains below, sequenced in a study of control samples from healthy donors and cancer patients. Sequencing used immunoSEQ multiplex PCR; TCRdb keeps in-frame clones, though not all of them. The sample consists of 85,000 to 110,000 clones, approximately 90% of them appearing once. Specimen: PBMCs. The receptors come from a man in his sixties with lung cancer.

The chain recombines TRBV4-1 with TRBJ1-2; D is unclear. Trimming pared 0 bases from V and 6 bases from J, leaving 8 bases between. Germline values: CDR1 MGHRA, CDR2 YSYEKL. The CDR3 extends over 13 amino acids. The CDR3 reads CASSQEGYDGYTF. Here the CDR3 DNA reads TGCGCCAGCAGCCAAGAAGGGTACGATGGCTACACCTTC.

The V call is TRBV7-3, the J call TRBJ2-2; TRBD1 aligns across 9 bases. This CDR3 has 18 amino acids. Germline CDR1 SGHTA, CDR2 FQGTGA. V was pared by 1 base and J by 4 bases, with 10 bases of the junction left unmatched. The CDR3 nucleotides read TGTGCCAGCAGCTTAAGTGGCCCGACGACAGGGGGCACCGGGGAGCTGTTTTTT. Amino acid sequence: CASSLSGPTTGGTGELFF.

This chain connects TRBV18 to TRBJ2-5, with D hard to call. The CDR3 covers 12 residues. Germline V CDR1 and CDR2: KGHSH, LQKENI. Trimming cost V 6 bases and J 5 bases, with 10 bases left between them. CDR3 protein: CASSDEDETQYF. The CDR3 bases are TGTGCCAGCTCTGACGAGGATGAGACCCAGTACTTC.

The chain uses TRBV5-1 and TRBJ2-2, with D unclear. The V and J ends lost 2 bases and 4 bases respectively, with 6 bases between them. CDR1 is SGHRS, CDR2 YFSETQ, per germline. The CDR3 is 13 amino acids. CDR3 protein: CASSFLATGELFF. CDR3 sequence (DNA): TGCGCCAGCAGCTTTTTAGCCACCGGGGAGCTGTTTTTT.

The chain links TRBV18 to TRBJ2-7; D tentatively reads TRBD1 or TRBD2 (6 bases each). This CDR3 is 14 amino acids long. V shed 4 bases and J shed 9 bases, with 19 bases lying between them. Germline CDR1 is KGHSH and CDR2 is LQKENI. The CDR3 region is CASSLQKGGAGQYF. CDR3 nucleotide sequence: TGTGCCAGCTCACTACAGAAGGGGGGCGCCGGGCAGTACTTC.

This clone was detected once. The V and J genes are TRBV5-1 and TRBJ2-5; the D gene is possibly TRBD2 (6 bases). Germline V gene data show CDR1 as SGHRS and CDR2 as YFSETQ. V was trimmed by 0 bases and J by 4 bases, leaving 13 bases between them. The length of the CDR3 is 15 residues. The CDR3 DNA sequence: TGCGCCAGCAGCTTGGCCGGTAGGGGAGGAGAGACCCAGTACTTC. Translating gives CASSLAGRGGETQYF.

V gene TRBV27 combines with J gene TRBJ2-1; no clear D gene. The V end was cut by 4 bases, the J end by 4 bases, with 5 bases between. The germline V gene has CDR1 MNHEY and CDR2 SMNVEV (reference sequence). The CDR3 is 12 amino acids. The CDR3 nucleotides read TGTGCCAGCAGTTCAACTTACAATGAGCAGTTCTTC. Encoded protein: CASSSTYNEQFF.

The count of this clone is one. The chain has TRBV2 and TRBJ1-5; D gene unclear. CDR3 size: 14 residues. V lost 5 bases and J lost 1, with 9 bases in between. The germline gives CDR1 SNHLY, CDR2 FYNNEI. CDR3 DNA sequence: TGTGCCAGCAGTAGGGAATTCAGCAATCAGCCCCAGCATTTT. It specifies CASSREFSNQPQHF.

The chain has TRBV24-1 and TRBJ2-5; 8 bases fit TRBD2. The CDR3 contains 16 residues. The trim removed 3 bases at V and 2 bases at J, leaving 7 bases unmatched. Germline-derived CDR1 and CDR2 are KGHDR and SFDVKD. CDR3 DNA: TGTGCCACCAGTGATCCTTATAGCGGGGAACAAGAGACCCAGTACTTC. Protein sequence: CATSDPYSGEQETQYF.

The CDR3 region is CASSRGPINQPQHF. DNA of the CDR3: TGTGCCAGCAGCAGGGGACCGATCAATCAGCCCCAGCATTTT. The rearrangement links TRBV11-2 to TRBJ1-5, with a possible D match to TRBD1 (5 bases). V lost 5 bases to trimming and J lost 3 bases, with 11 bases between them. The germline V gene encodes CDR1 SGHAT and CDR2 FQNNGV. The CDR3 contains 14 residues.

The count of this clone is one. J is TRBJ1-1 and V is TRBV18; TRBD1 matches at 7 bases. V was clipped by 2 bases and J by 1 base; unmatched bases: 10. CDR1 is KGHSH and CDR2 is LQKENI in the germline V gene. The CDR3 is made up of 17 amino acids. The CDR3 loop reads CASSPNYGQAGNTEAFF. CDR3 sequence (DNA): TGTGCCAGCTCACCAAACTATGGACAGGCGGGGAACACTGAAGCTTTCTTT.

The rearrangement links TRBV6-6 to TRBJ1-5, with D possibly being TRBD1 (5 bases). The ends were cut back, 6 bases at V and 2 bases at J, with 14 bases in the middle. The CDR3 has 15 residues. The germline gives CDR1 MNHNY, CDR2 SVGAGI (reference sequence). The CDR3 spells CASSPGGGGNQPQHF. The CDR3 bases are TGTGCCAGCAGCCCGGGGGGGGGAGGCAATCAGCCCCAGCATTTT.

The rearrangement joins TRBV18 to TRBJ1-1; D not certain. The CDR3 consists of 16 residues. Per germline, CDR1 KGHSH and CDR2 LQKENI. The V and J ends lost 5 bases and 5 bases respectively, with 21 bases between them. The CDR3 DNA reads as TGTGCCAGCTCATCATCGCGGGCGGCGCGAGGGACTGAAGCTTTCTTT. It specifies CASSSSRAARGTEAFF.

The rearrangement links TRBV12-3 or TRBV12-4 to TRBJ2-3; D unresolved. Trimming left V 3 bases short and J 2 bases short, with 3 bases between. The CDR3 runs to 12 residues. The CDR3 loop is CASSFSTDTQYF. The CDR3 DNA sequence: TGTGCCAGCAGTTTTTCCACAGATACGCAGTATTTT.

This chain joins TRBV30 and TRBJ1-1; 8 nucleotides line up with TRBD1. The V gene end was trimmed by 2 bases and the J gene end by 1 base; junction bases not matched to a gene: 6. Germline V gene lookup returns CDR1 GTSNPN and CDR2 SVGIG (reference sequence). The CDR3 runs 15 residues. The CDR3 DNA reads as TGTGCCTGGAGTCCCCGGGACAGGAGGAACACTGAAGCTTTCTTT. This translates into CAWSPRDRRNTEAFF. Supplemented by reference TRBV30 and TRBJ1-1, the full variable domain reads SQTIHQWPATLVQPVGSPLSLECTVEGTSNPNLYWYRQAAGRGLQLLFYSVGIGQISSEVPQNLSASRPQDRQFILSSKKLLLSDSGFYLCAWSPRDRRNTEAFFGQGTRLTVV.

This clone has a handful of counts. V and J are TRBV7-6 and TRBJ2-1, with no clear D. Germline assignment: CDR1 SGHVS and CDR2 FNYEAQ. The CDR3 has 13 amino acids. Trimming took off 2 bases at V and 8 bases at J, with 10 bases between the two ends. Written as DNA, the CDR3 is TGTGCCAGCAGCTTAAACCCCGGCGATGAGCAGTTCTTC. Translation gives CASSLNPGDEQFF.

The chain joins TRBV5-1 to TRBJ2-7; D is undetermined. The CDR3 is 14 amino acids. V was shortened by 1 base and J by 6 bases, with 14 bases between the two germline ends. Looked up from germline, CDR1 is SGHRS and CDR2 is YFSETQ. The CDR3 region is CASSLPTQLAEQYF. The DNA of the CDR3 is TGCGCCAGCAGCTTGCCGACACAGCTTGCCGAGCAGTACTTC.

The CDR3 loop reads CASSIRRGVNTEAFF. CDR3 DNA: TGTGCCAGCAGTATAAGGCGGGGGGTAAACACTGAAGCTTTCTTT. This sequence joins TRBV2 and TRBJ1-1; D is possibly TRBD1 (5 bases). CDR3 length: 15 residues. Germline-derived CDR1 and CDR2 are SNHLY and FYNNEI. Trimming cost V 5 bases and J 2 bases, with 15 bases left between them.

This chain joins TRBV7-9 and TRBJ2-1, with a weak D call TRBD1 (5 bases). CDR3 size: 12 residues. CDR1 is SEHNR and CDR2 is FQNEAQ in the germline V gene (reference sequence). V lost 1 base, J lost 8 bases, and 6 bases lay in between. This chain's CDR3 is CASSLGGYEQFF. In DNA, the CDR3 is TGTGCCAGCAGCTTAGGGGGCTATGAGCAGTTCTTC.

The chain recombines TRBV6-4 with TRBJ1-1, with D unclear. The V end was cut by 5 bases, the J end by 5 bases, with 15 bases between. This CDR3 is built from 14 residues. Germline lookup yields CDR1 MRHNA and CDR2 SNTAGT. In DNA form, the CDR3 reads TGTGCCAGCAGTCAGCACGGGGAACGGACTGAAGCTTTCTTT. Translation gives CASSQHGERTEAFF.

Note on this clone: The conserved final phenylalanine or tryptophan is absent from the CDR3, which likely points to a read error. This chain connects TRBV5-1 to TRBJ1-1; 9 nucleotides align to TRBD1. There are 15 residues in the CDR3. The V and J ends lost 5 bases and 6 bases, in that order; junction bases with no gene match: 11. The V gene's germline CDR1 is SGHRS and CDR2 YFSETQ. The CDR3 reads CASRVSTGGGSEAFL. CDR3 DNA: TGCGCCAGCAGGGTTTCGACAGGGGGAGGCTCTGAAGCTTTCCTT.

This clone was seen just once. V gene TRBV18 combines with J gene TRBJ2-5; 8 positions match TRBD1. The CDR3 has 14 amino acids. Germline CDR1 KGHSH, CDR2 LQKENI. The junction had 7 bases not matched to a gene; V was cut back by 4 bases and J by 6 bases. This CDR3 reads CASSHETGEKTQYF. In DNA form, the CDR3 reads TGTGCCAGCTCACATGAGACAGGGGAAAAGACCCAGTACTTC.

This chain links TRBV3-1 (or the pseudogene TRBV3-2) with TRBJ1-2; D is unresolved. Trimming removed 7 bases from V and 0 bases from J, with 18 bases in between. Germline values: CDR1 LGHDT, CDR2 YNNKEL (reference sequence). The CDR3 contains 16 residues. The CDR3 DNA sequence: TGTGCCAGCACCGGGCCGGGCGTAAGTCCTAACTATGGCTACACCTTC. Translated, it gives CASTGPGVSPNYGYTF.

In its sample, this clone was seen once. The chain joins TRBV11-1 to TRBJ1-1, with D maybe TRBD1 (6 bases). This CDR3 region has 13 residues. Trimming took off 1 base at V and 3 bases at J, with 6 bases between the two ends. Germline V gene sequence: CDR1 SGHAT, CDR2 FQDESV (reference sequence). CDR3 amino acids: CASSLEGDTEAFF. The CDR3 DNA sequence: TGTGCCAGCAGCTTAGAGGGGGACACTGAAGCTTTCTTT.

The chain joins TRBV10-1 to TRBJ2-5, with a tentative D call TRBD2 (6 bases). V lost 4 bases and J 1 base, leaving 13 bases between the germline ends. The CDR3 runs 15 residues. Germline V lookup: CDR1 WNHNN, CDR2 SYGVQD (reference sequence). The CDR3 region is CASSVGSGSQETQYF. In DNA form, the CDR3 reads TGCGCCAGCAGTGTCGGTAGCGGAAGCCAAGAGACCCAGTACTTC.

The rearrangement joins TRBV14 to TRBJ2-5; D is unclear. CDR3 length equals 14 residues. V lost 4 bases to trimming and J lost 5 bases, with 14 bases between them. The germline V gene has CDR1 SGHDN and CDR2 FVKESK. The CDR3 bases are TGTGCCAGCAGCCCGGTAGGGTCCGTGGAGACCCAGTACTTC. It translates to CASSPVGSVETQYF.